This paragraph covers one T cell receptor beta chain sequence. The antigen this receptor binds is unknown. No base-level quality is on record; no much larger clone is a single base apart. The collaborating institutions used their own protocols to collect whole blood in K2EDTA tubes. For TCRbeta analysis, collaborators shipped samples as frozen whole blood, isolated PBMCs, or DNA extracted from either of those sample types. TCRbeta CDR3 regions were amplified from genomic DNA by means of the immunoSEQ Assay, a bias-controlled multiplex PCR. The authors processed their data as follows. Within the assay, amplification of reference gene primers was used to estimate how many nucleated cells each sample contained. To quantify the absolute abundance of each unique TCRbeta CDR3 rearrangement, sequence reads were collapsed and filtered. For each sample, productive Simpson clonality was calculated as the square root of Simpson's diversity index across productive rearrangements. The table was pulled from immuneACCESS by TCRdb, which kept in-frame rearrangements only. Such tables lose some clones; where checked, under half of the loss comes from unresolved V genes, and the rest has no known cause. Clone size and V and J calls were adopted from that table, with D and trimming inferred from the DNA. This sample has 110,000 to 150,000 clones in its table, and around 81% of those were observed once. Together, the top ten hold around 8.2% of the sample.

The data belong to a study of blood T cell repertoires in COVID-19 (TCRdb year 2020). Regarding the complete study: The collaborator samples originated in the United States, Italy and Spain and spanned the acute and convalescent phases of COVID-19. The repertoires were made available in a free public database intended to serve as a resource for research on the immune response to SARS-CoV-2. The samples were drawn from two sources: the first 160 participants of the ongoing ImmuneRACE study, and approximately 1,300 subjects contributed by 6 global collaborators. A de-identified subject ID, COVID-19 status, age in years and sex were almost always included in the sample metadata. Where HLA class I and class II types were available, the types were taken from metadata supplied by the sample provider, not from assay-based typing. Subjects who had been exposed to COVID-19, were actively infected with it, or had recovered from it provided the deeply sampled blood TCRbeta repertoires that made up the dataset. The prospective study material was composed of cDNA or gDNA derived from T cells, B-cell-depleted T cells, or PBMCs.

Taken from the germline V gene, the CDR1 and CDR2 loops are MDHEN and SYDVKM. At the junction V is shortened by 5 bases and J by 1 base; bases outside the gene matches: 7. The CDR3 spans 16 residues, from the cysteine through the phenylalanine. Only CDR3 DNA is held: 48 bases, read in frame from base 1. Summary of the overall study and its limitations: The quantity of clinical and demographic metadata differed by source and by participant and was supplied without curation.

The TCR sequence derives from a human donor in a cohort sampled during active COVID-19. The rearranged chain carries TRBV28 and TRBJ1-5, and 8 junctional nucleotides match TRBD1. The material sequenced was peripheral blood. The sequence in DNA is TGTGCCAGCAGTCCCTCTCGACAGGGGAGCAATCAGCCCCAGCATTTT. Translated, this gives CASSPSRQGSNQPQHF.